Below are 19 T cell receptor beta chains sequenced from a single sample in a study of blood T cell repertoires in COVID-19. The method was immunoSEQ multiplex PCR; TCRdb's version includes in-frame clones alone and lacks a portion of them. Of hundreds of thousands of clones listed, around 91% are singletons. The specimen was PBMCs or T cells enriched from blood (not recorded which). Receptors originate from a woman aged 18-29 years with acute COVID-19.

The rearrangement uses TRBV28 and TRBJ1-4; 8 bases are shared with TRBD1. CDR3 length: 14 amino acids. With V trimmed by 1 base and J by 7 bases, 2 bases remained unmatched. Per the germline V gene, CDR1 is MDHEN and CDR2 is SYDVKM. Here the CDR3 reads CASSLSGGLEKLFF. Here the CDR3 DNA reads TGTGCCAGCAGTTTATCAGGGGGCCTTGAAAAACTGTTTTTT.

In this sample, this clone turned up once. This chain joins TRBV28 and TRBJ1-3, with 7 bases identical to TRBD1. CDR1 is MDHEN and CDR2 is SYDVKM in the germline V gene. V lost 4 bases and J lost 5; bases outside the gene matches: 20. The length of the CDR3 is 19 residues. The DNA of the CDR3 is TGTGCCAGCAGTTCTATTTGGGGGGACAGTTTCCTTATCCGAAACACCATATATTTT. Its translation is CASSSIWGDSFLIRNTIYF.

J is TRBJ2-7 and V is TRBV2; D gene unclear. Germline CDR1 reads SNHLY; CDR2 reads FYNNEI. CDR3 length: 10 residues. Trimming took off 6 bases at V and 6 bases at J, with 6 bases between the two ends. The DNA of the CDR3 is TGTGCCAGCAGCTCACTCGAGCAGTACTTC. Its translation: CASSSLEQYF.

The CDR3 sequence is CASSPYTGGVDQETQYF. In DNA, the CDR3 is TGTGCCAGCTCACCCTATACAGGGGGCGTTGATCAAGAGACCCAGTACTTC. The rearrangement uses TRBV18 and TRBJ2-5; 9 nucleotides line up with TRBD1. The germline V gene encodes CDR1 KGHSH and CDR2 LQKENI. The CDR3 runs 17 residues. Trimming took 3 bases from V and 2 from J; bases not matched to a gene: 10. Full variable domain (outside the CDR3, taken from reference TRBV18 and TRBJ2-5): NAGVMQNPRHLVRRRGQEARLRCSPMKGHSHVYWYRQLPEEGLKFMVYLQKENIIDESGMPKERFSAEFPKEGPSILRIQQVVRGDSAAYFCASSPYTGGVDQETQYFGPGTRLLVL.

The V and J genes are TRBV2 and TRBJ1-2, with D possibly matching TRBD1 (5 bases). Trimming shortened V by 5 bases and J by 6 bases, and 13 bases separated the two germline ends. The CDR3 covers 13 residues. Germline CDR1 reads SNHLY; CDR2 reads FYNNEI. The CDR3 nucleotides read TGTGCCAGCAGTATGGACTCGGGGGATGGCTACACCTTC. This sequence encodes CASSMDSGDGYTF.

The gene calls are TRBV6-4 and TRBJ2-1; D may be TRBD2 (6 bases). Between the trimmed V and J ends, which lost 1 base and 4 bases, there was a span of 14 bases. Germline CDR1 reads MRHNA; CDR2 reads SNTAGT. CDR3 length: 16 amino acids. CDR3 nucleotides: TGTGCCAGCAGTGACTGGAAGGAGGGCGAGTACAATGAGCAGTTCTTC. Amino acid sequence: CASSDWKEGEYNEQFF.

The sample holds one count of this clone. The chain links TRBV27 to TRBJ2-4; D unresolved. The CDR3 has 15 amino acids. Between the trimmed V and J ends, which lost 3 bases and 0 bases, there was a span of 9 bases. Germline V gene sequence: CDR1 MNHEY, CDR2 SMNVEV (reference sequence). CDR3 DNA: TGTGCCAGCAGTTTCGTCCAGGCAGCCAAAAACATTCAGTACTTC. It codes for CASSFVQAAKNIQYF.

The genes are TRBV24-1 and TRBJ2-1; 10 positions match TRBD2. The V and J ends lost 3 bases and 7 bases, in that order; junction bases with no gene match: 11. Germline V gene lookup returns CDR1 KGHDR and CDR2 SFDVKD. The CDR3 loop spans 17 amino acids. This CDR3 reads CATSDPGTSGMRNEQFF. For the CDR3, the DNA is TGTGCCACCAGTGATCCCGGCACTAGCGGGATGAGGAATGAGCAGTTCTTC.

J is TRBJ1-2 and V is TRBV14, with TRBD1 as a possible D gene (5 bases). In germline, CDR1 is SGHDN, CDR2 FVKESK. The length of the CDR3 is 12 residues. Trimming left V 1 base short and J 9 bases short, with 9 bases between. The CDR3 DNA is TGTGCCAGCAGCCAAGTCAGGGCCCGCTACACCTTC. Translation: CASSQVRARYTF. The variable domain in full, with the rest retrieved from reference TRBV14 and TRBJ1-2, is EAGVTQFPSHSVIEKGQTVTLRCDPISGHDNLYWYRRVMGKEIKFLLHFVKESKQDESGMPNNRFLAERTGGTYSTLKVQPAELEDSGVYFCASSQVRARYTFGSGTRLTVV.

This chain connects TRBV30 to TRBJ1-1, with D possibly matching TRBD1 (6 bases). Germline V CDR1 and CDR2: GTSNPN, SVGIG (reference sequence). The CDR3 totals 12 residues. Trimming removed 2 bases at V and 9 bases at J, with 13 bases between. CDR3 sequence: CAWSSSGAQAFF. The CDR3 coding sequence is TGTGCCTGGAGTTCGTCAGGGGCTCAAGCTTTCTTT.

The gene calls are TRBV5-5 and TRBJ1-4; 11 nucleotides match TRBD1. This CDR3 region has 14 residues. Germline CDR1 SGHKS, CDR2 YYEKEE (reference sequence). Germline trimming cut 4 bases from V and 8 bases from J; bases unmatched to any gene: 4. This CDR3 reads CASSPGQGGEKLFF. CDR3 sequence (DNA): TGTGCCAGCAGCCCGGGACAGGGGGGAGAAAAACTGTTTTTT.

As DNA, the CDR3 is TGTGCCAGCAGTTCACAGACAGGATACTATGGCTACACCTTC. The encoded protein is CASSSQTGYYGYTF. The chain employs TRBV28 and TRBJ1-2; the D gene is possibly TRBD1 (6 bases). The CDR3 runs to 14 residues. V was cut by 4 bases and J by 3 bases, with 12 bases left in between. Germline loops: CDR1 MDHEN, CDR2 SYDVKM.

J is TRBJ1-6 and V is TRBV27; D gene unclear. The CDR3 length is 12 residues. From germline, CDR1 is MNHEY and CDR2 SMNVEV (reference sequence). Trimming took 3 bases from V and 10 from J, leaving 7 bases between them. This CDR3 is CASSFEGSPLHF. The CDR3 DNA reads as TGTGCCAGCAGTTTTGAGGGATCACCCCTCCACTTT.

The chain couples TRBV5-1 to TRBJ2-7; TRBD2 matches at 7 bases. This CDR3 spans 15 amino acids. Germline lookup yields CDR1 SGHRS and CDR2 YFSETQ. With V trimmed by 4 bases and J by 3 bases, 10 bases remained unmatched. CDR3 sequence reads: CASSLSLAVSYEQYF. The CDR3 DNA is TGCGCCAGCAGCCTCTCCCTAGCGGTAAGCTACGAGCAGTACTTC.

This sequence joins TRBV21-1 and TRBJ2-7; no DNA check was done on the table's D call, TRBD2. TRBV21-1 is designated a pseudogene. The CDR3 extends over 15 amino acids. The CDR3 sequence: CARSPGLPGRDEQYF. CDR3 nucleotides: TGTGCCAGATCGCCGGGACTCCCAGGCCGGGACGAGCAGTACTTC.

In regard to this clone: The sample has other DNA sequences that encode this CDR3 too. The rearrangement joins TRBV28 to TRBJ1-5; D gene unclear. The V gene's germline CDR1 is MDHEN and CDR2 SYDVKM. The CDR3 is 11 amino acids. Trimming stripped 5 bases from V and 4 bases from J, with 3 bases between. CDR3 sequence reads: CASSTNQPQHF. The CDR3 nucleotides read TGTGCCAGCAGTACTAATCAGCCCCAGCATTTT.

V usage is TRBV11-2 and J usage is TRBJ2-2; weak D call: TRBD2 (5 bases). V was pared by 7 bases and J by 3 bases, with 27 bases between. The CDR3 extends over 19 amino acids. Germline values: CDR1 SGHAT, CDR2 FQNNGV. Written as DNA, the CDR3 is TGTGCCAGCACCGTAGTCAGGAATAATTATCTGAGGGACACCGGGGAGCTGTTTTTT. Its translation: CASTVVRNNYLRDTGELFF.

The chain combines TRBV18 with TRBJ2-5; TRBD2 matches 7 bases. The trim removed 4 bases at V and 3 bases at J, leaving 2 bases unmatched. The CDR3 has 13 residues. Germline-derived CDR1 and CDR2 are KGHSH and LQKENI. The CDR3 sequence is CASSRGGEETQYF. For the CDR3, the DNA is TGTGCCAGCTCACGGGGGGGTGAAGAGACCCAGTACTTC.

This clone was seen a single time. CDR3 sequence: CASSQDRLPEAFF. DNA of the CDR3: TGTGCCAGCAGCCAAGACAGGCTACCTGAAGCTTTCTTT. The rearrangement uses TRBV5-6 and TRBJ1-1; maybe TRBD1 (6 bases). The CDR3 consists of 13 residues. The V and J ends lost 4 bases and 6 bases respectively, with 13 bases between them. Germline loops: CDR1 SGHDT, CDR2 YYEEEE.